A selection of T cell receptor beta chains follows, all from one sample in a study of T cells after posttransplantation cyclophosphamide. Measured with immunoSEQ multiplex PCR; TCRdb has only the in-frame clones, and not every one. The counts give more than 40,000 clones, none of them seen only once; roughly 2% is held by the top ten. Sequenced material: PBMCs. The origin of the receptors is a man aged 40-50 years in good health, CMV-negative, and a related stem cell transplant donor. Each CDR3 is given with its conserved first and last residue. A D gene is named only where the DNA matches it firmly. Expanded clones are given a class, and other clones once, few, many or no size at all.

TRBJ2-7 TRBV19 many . CASSRPGQPYEQYF TGTGCCAGTAGTAGGCCCGGACAGCCCTACGAGCAGTACTTC
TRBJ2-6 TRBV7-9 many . CASSSTDSPHSGANVLTF TGTGCCAGCAGCTCTACGGACAGTCCCCACTCTGGGGCCAACGTCCTGACTTTC
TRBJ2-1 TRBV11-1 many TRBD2 CASSSSLAGGKEQFF TGTGCCAGCAGCTCAAGTCTAGCGGGAGGTAAGGAGCAGTTCTTC
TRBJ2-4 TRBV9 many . CASSVGVLLAKNIQYF TGTGCCAGCAGCGTAGGTGTACTACTAGCCAAAAACATTCAGTACTTC
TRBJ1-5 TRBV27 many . CASRPGVVNQPQHF TGTGCCAGCAGACCGGGGGTGGTGAATCAGCCCCAGCATTTT
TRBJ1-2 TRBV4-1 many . CASSQEFKRYNYGYTF TGCGCCAGCAGCCAAGAGTTTAAGCGATATAACTATGGCTACACCTTC
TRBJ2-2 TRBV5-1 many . CASSLFVTGNTGELFF TGCGCCAGCAGCTTGTTCGTAACCGGGAACACCGGGGAGCTGTTTTTT
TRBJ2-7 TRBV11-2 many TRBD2 CASSWTSGRSGEQYF TGTGCCAGCAGTTGGACTAGCGGGAGATCAGGCGAGCAGTACTTC
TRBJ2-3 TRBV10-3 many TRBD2 CAIRVAGGSTDTQYF TGTGCCATCAGAGTAGCGGGAGGAAGCACAGATACGCAGTATTTT
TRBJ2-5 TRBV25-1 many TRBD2 CASLGTTSGQETQYF TGTGCCAGCCTCGGCACTACTAGCGGGCAAGAGACCCAGTACTTC
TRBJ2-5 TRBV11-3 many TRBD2 CASSYRTGGEETQYF TGTGCCAGCAGCTATCGGACTGGGGGGGAAGAGACCCAGTACTTC
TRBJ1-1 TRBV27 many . CASSSQYILQNTEAFF TGTGCCAGCAGTTCTCAGTATATACTACAGAACACTGAAGCTTTCTTT
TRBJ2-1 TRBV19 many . CASSIDRAGSDEQFF TGTGCCAGTAGTATAGATCGGGCCGGGAGCGATGAGCAGTTCTTC
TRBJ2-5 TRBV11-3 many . CASSYSGEETQYF TGTGCCAGCAGCTACTCGGGGGAAGAGACCCAGTACTTC
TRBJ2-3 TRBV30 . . CAWSPGSTDTQYF TGTGCCTGGAGTCCAGGGAGCACAGATACGCAGTATTTT
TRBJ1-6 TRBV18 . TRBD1 CASDDGTGGYSPLHF TGTGCCAGCGACGACGGGACAGGGGGTTATTCACCCCTCCACTTT
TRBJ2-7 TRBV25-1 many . CASSEFSGGSSYEQYF TGTGCCAGCAGTGAATTCAGTGGGGGGAGCTCCTACGAGCAGTACTTC
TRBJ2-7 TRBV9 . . CASSVGAPSTYEQYF TGTGCCAGCAGTGTTGGGGCACCCAGCACCTACGAGCAGTACTTC
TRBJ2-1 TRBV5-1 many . CASSPLAESSYNEQFF TGCGCCAGCAGCCCACTAGCTGAGAGCTCCTACAATGAGCAGTTCTTC
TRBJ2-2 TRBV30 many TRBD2 CAWTAGGTGELFF TGTGCCTGGACGGCGGGAGGGACCGGGGAGCTGTTTTTT
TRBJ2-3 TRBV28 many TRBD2 CASRLAGVTDTQYF TGTGCCAGCAGGTTAGCGGGGGTCACAGATACGCAGTATTTT
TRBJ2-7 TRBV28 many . CASRPWQGSNEQYF TGTGCCAGCAGACCTTGGCAGGGGTCCAACGAGCAGTACTTC
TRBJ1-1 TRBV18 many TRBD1 CASSPLQGTGPEAFF TGTGCCAGCTCCCCGCTACAGGGGACCGGCCCTGAAGCTTTCTTT
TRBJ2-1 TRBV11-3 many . CASSLAGSYNEQFF TGTGCCAGCAGCTTAGCGGGTTCCTACAATGAGCAGTTCTTC
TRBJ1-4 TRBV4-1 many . CASQENEKLFF TGCGCCAGCCAGGAAAATGAAAAACTGTTTTTT
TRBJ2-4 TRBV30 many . CAWKGTFKNIQYF TGTGCCTGGAAGGGGACATTCAAGAACATTCAGTACTTC
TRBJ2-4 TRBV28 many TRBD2 CASSPPAGVSIQYF TGTGCCAGCAGTCCCCCAGCGGGAGTTTCCATTCAGTACTTC
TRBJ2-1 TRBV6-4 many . CASSREGLSEQFF TGTGCCAGCAGCCGAGAGGGTCTCAGTGAGCAGTTCTTC
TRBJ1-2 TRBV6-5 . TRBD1 CASSSGQLSASTF TGTGCCAGCAGTTCGGGACAGCTATCCGCGAGCACCTTC
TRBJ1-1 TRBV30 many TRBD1 CAWSGLDRGYTEAFF TGTGCCTGGAGCGGATTGGACAGGGGATACACTGAAGCTTTCTTT
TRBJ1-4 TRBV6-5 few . CASSDTRENEKLFF TGTGCCAGCAGCGACACTAGGGAGAATGAAAAACTGTTTTTT
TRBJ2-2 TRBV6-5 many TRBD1 CASSYLQGAETGELFF TGTGCCAGCAGTTACTTGCAGGGGGCGGAAACCGGGGAGCTGTTTTTT
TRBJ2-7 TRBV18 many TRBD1 CASSPTGDRDEQYF TGTGCCAGCTCACCGACAGGGGATCGCGACGAGCAGTACTTC
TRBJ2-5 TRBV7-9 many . CASSLTGMPQYF TGTGCCAGCAGCTTAACCGGGATGCCCCAGTACTTC
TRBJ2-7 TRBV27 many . CASSFEGWPYEQYF TGTGCCAGCAGTTTTGAGGGCTGGCCCTACGAGCAGTACTTC
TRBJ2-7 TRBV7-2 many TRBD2 CASSLMASGRTTPYEQYF TGTGCCAGCAGCTTAATGGCTAGCGGGAGGACAACCCCCTACGAGCAGTACTTC
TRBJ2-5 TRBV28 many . CASSTQGLWVETQYF TGTGCCAGCAGTACGCAGGGGCTGTGGGTTGAGACCCAGTACTTC
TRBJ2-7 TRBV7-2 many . CASSLEAGSSYEQYF TGTGCCAGCAGCTTAGAGGCGGGGAGCTCCTACGAGCAGTACTTC
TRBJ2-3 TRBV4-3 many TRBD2 CASSQVAGGISTDTQYF TGCGCCAGCAGCCAAGTCGCGGGAGGGATCAGCACAGATACGCAGTATTTT
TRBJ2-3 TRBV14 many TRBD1 CASSQESFYGTEGDTQYF TGTGCCAGCAGCCAAGAAAGTTTTTACGGGACAGAGGGAGATACGCAGTATTTT
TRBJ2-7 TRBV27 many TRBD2 CASSLGGSRYEQYF TGTGCCAGCAGTTTAGGCGGGAGTAGATACGAGCAGTACTTC
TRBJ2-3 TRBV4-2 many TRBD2 CASTLLAGGSTDTQYF TGTGCCAGCACCCTACTAGCGGGAGGGAGCACAGATACGCAGTATTTT
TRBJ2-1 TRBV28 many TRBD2 CASSLGLAGVSEQFF TGTGCCAGCAGTCTGGGACTAGCGGGAGTAAGTGAGCAGTTCTTC
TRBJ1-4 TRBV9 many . CASSARDSSNEKLFF TGTGCCAGCAGCGCCCGAGATTCTTCTAATGAAAAACTGTTTTTT
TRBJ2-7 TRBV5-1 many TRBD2 CASSLGLAGVEEQYF TGCGCCAGCAGTCTCGGACTAGCGGGAGTAGAAGAGCAGTACTTC
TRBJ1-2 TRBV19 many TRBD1 CASSLSMMTGTYYGYTF TGTGCCAGTAGTCTCTCGATGATGACAGGGACCTACTATGGCTACACCTTC